The present entry profiles one T cell receptor (beta chain) with its context. From RNA, the CDR3 regions of TCR beta chains were amplified and sequenced. Following a first-round RT-PCR that used HTBI primers, a second-round multiplex PCR was carried out. A single record per CDR3 protein comes from TCRdb applying MiXCR to the multiplex PCR reads. The sample lists almost 750,000 distinct CDR3 sequences; approximately 40% were seen once. The CDR3 consists of 16 residues. In germline, CDR1 is SGHNT, CDR2 YYREEE (reference sequence). The V and J ends lost 2 bases and 7 bases respectively, with 16 bases between them. The sample originates from a study of Graves' ophthalmopathy and Graves' hyperthyroidism. Study-level background: There was a collection of peripheral blood at initial diagnosis, before any treatment.

The origin of this receptor is an adult man with Graves' ophthalmopathy. This chain links TRBV5-4 with TRBJ1-6, with D perhaps matching TRBD1 (6 bases). The sequenced material came from peripheral blood. CDR3 residues: CASSLGGPLGNSPLHF. CDR3 in DNA: TGTGCCAGCAGCTTAGGGGGGCCCCTGGGGAATTCACCCCTCCACTTT.